Listed here is a single TCR beta chain. Method: immunoSEQ multiplex PCR; TCRdb's copy keeps in-frame clones and lacks some. Of about 200,000 clones listed, approximately 90% are singletons. V was trimmed by 4 bases and J by 6 bases, leaving 15 bases between them. The CDR3 runs 14 residues. Germline CDR1 and CDR2: MDHEN and SYDVKM. The entry originates in a study of T cell responses to AZD1222 COVID-19 vaccine. Sequences were derived from peripheral blood, sampled 28 days after the second AZD1222 dose. This clonotype originated in an adult who received the AZD1222 COVID-19 vaccine. The chain carries TRBV28 and TRBJ1-1, with D maybe TRBD1 (6 bases). The CDR3 protein is CASSSGTYRAEAFF. In DNA form, the CDR3 reads TGTGCCAGCAGTTCCGGGACATATCGAGCTGAAGCTTTCTTT.